This T cell receptor beta chain was sequenced during a study of T cell repertoires in cytomegalovirus infection. Study-wide context: Both recently identified HLA-C-restricted and well-studied HLA-B-restricted CMV epitopes were used in the study. Public TCR beta signatures indicated both CMV infection and matching HLA type. Study outcomes and limitations: Identification of carriers of CMV plus the relevant HLA was performed using cumulative public TCR beta family frequency.

MiXCR, applied by TCRdb to the reads, yields one record per CDR3 protein. The sample carries about 920,000 distinct CDR3 sequences, approximately 31% recorded once. This clonotype was counted between two and nine times. Its specificity is unknown. The input for sequencing was cultured CD8+ T cells from PBMCs, taken from culture after CMV antigen stimulation. This receptor was obtained from a human donor in good health (CMV status not recorded). Some clones in this sample may be carry-over from other donors' samples.

The DNA for the CDR3 is TGTGCCAGCAGTCCCTCGACAGGGTTTGGCAATCAGCCCCAGCATTTT. Protein: CASSPSTGFGNQPQHF. This chain joins TRBV27 and TRBJ1-5; TRBD1 aligns across 7 bases. Germline CDR1 is MNHEY and CDR2 is SMNVEV (reference sequence). The CDR3 is 16 amino acids. Unmatched junction bases numbered 9, after V lost 5 bases and J lost 2 bases.